The 9 T cell receptor beta chains presented below share a single source sample, sequenced in a study of CD8+CD57+ T cells in acquired aplastic anemia. Template material for TCR beta VDJ and CDR3 profiling consisted of genomic DNA. TCRdb used MiXCR to reprocess the reads, holding one entry per CDR3 protein. The sample shows approximately 250,000 distinct CDR3 sequences, approximately 79% of them seen only once. Before being chosen for sequencing, patients had shown CD8+CD57+ cell expansion by flow cytometry. Specimen: sorted CD4+, CD8+, or CD8+CD57+ T cells (not recorded which) from PBMCs. Receptor source: a human donor with aplastic anemia.

The chain has TRBV10-3 and TRBJ2-1; tentatively, D is TRBD1 (5 bases). This CDR3 is 16 amino acids long. CDR1 ENHRY and CDR2 SYGVKD come from the germline V gene. V was clipped by 10 bases and J by 8 bases, with 27 bases between them. DNA of the CDR3: TGTGCCAGCAGCCAGGGCGGCGGAAACGGTCCCGATGAGCAGTTCTTC. Its protein is CASSQGGGNGPDEQFF.

CDR3 residues: CASSLAGGPDKHYQFF. CDR3 nucleotide sequence: TGTGCCAGCAGCTTAGCGGGAGGACCCGATAAGCATTATCAGTTCTTC. V usage is TRBV7-8 and J usage is TRBJ2-1, with D maybe TRBD2 (6 bases). Germline V lookup: CDR1 SGHVS, CDR2 FQNEAQ. The CDR3 has 16 residues. Trimming took off 0 bases at V and 13 bases at J, with 22 bases between the two ends.

As regards this clonotype: This CDR3 is missing its conserved last phenylalanine or tryptophan, likely due to a read error. The genes are TRBV2 and TRBJ2-1, with D unresolved. This CDR3 contains 15 residues. Germline CDR1 SNHLY, CDR2 FYNNEI. CDR3 residues: CASSYAQGSYSEQFC. CDR3 nucleotides: TGTGCCAGCAGCTACGCGCAAGGTTCCTACAGTGAGCAGTTCTGC.

The J gene is TRBJ2-7, the V gene TRBV19, with D possibly being TRBD1 (6 bases). CDR1 LNHDA and CDR2 SQIVND come from the germline V gene (reference sequence). The CDR3 has 16 amino acids. V dropped 4 bases and J dropped 2 bases, with 18 bases sitting between them. The CDR3 DNA reads TGTGCCAGTAGTACTAACCCGTGGACAGCCGCCTACGAGCAGTACTTC. Residues: CASSTNPWTAAYEQYF. Full variable domain (remainder filled in from reference TRBV19 and TRBJ2-7): DGGITQSPKYLFRKEGQNVTLSCEQNLNHDAMYWYRQDPGQGLRLIYYSQIVNDFQKGDIAEGYSVSREKKESFPLTVTSAQKNPTAFYLCASSTNPWTAAYEQYFGPGTRLTVT.

The chain links TRBV7-2 to TRBJ2-1, with D possibly being TRBD1 or TRBD2 (5 bases each). Germline V CDR1 and CDR2: SGHTA, FQGNSA. This CDR3 has 16 residues. Trimming left V 3 bases short and J 10 bases short, with 22 bases between. The CDR3 DNA follows: TGTGCCAGCAGCTTGACAAGGGGCGCGGGCAATGGCGAGCAGTTCTTC. Translation: CASSLTRGAGNGEQFF.

The gene calls are TRBV9 and TRBJ1-6; D ambiguous. The V gene's germline CDR1 is SGDLS and CDR2 YYNGEE. Trimming removed 3 bases at V and 13 bases at J, with 23 bases between. This CDR3 comprises 16 residues. The CDR3 nucleotides read TGTGCCAGCAGCGCCTACCAGGCCTCCTACAATGCGCCCCTCCACTTT. It codes for CASSAYQASYNAPLHF.

This rearrangement joins TRBV11-3 to TRBJ2-3; D remains unclear. The CDR3 runs to 15 residues. The germline V gene has CDR1 SGHNT and CDR2 YENEEA. V shed 0 bases and J shed 2 bases, with 9 bases lying between them. CDR3 coding DNA: TGTGCCAGCAGCTTAGATCCGGCAGACACAGATACGCAGTATTTT. Residues: CASSLDPADTDTQYF.

For this clonotype: This CDR3 is missing its conserved last phenylalanine or tryptophan, likely due to a read error. This chain uses TRBV2 with TRBJ2-3; D may match TRBD1 or TRBD2 (6 bases each). Between the trimmed V and J ends, which lost 8 bases and 12 bases, there was a span of 21 bases. This CDR3 is built from 13 residues. CDR1 and CDR2 (germline): SNHLY, FYNNEI. The CDR3 reads CASGDGGTGTQYL. The DNA for the CDR3 is TGTGCCAGCGGGGACGGGGGCACCGGTACACAGTATCTT.

This clonotype was counted once. This chain uses TRBV11-2 with TRBJ1-2; D ambiguous. V shed 5 bases and J shed 3 bases, with 16 bases lying between them. Germline V gene sequence: CDR1 SGHAT, CDR2 FQNNGV. The length of the CDR3 is 15 residues. The CDR3 nucleotides read TGTGCCAGCAGCGTGACAAGCGGTCCCGACTATGGCTACACCTTC. Protein product: CASSVTSGPDYGYTF.